This is a list of T cell receptor beta chains from one sample in a study of cytomegalovirus exposure and HLA in healthy donors. The method was immunoSEQ multiplex PCR; TCRdb's version includes in-frame clones alone and lacks a portion of them. The sample lists around 140,000 clones, about 94% seen once, with around 1.9% in the top ten. The sample was PBMCs. The receptor set was obtained from a young man in good health and CMV-seropositive. Each CDR3 is given with its conserved first and last residue. The D gene is left open where the match is weak. Expanded clones get a size class; other rows say once, few or many, or leave the size out.

.	TRBV5-6	TRBJ2-2	TRBD2	CASSFGLAGSTGELFF	TGTGCCAGCAGCTTTGGACTAGCGGGGTCCACCGGGGAGCTGTTTTTT
.	TRBV5-4	TRBJ2-3	TRBD1	CASSFGPTGMGNGDTQYF	TGTGCCAGCAGCTTTGGGCCGACAGGGATGGGTAACGGGGATACGCAGTATTTT
.	TRBV7-9	TRBJ2-2	TRBD2	CASSSSGSKAGELFF	TGTGCCAGCAGCAGTAGCGGGAGTAAGGCCGGGGAGCTGTTTTTT
.	TRBV7-9	TRBJ2-3	TRBD2	CASSAEGLAGALTDTQYF	TGTGCCAGCAGCGCCGAGGGGCTAGCGGGAGCGTTAACAGATACGCAGTATTTT
.	TRBV5-1	TRBJ2-1	TRBD2	CASSIGLAGSPGDEQFF	TGCGCCAGCAGCATCGGACTAGCGGGGTCCCCTGGGGATGAGCAGTTCTTC
.	TRBV4-1	TRBJ2-7	.	CASSQGLDPNRQYF	TGCGCCAGCAGCCAAGGTCTAGACCCTAATCGGCAGTACTTC
.	TRBV5-1	TRBJ2-3	TRBD2	CASSLGLAGGLGADTQYF	TGCGCCAGCAGCTTAGGACTAGCGGGAGGGCTTGGTGCAGATACGCAGTATTTT
.	TRBV4-2	TRBJ2-1	TRBD2	CASSQEVTSGNEQFF	TGTGCCAGCAGCCAAGAGGTCACTAGCGGCAATGAGCAGTTCTTC
.	TRBV7-9	TRBJ2-1	.	CASSMTFTSVEQFF	TGTGCCAGCAGCATGACTTTCACTTCGGTGGAGCAGTTCTTC
once	TRBV6-5	TRBJ1-2	.	CASSRSQHTNYGYTF	TGTGCCAGCAGTAGGTCACAGCACACTAACTATGGCTACACCTTC
.	TRBV6-1	TRBJ1-2	.	CASSERGSGGYGYTF	TGTGCCAGCAGTGAACGAGGGTCAGGAGGCTATGGCTACACCTTC
.	TRBV2	TRBJ1-4	.	CASCRGWTTNEKLFF	TGTGCCAGCTGTCGGGGGTGGACGACTAATGAAAAACTGTTTTTT
.	TRBV28	TRBJ1-4	TRBD1	CASSSNRGDTEKLFF	TGTGCCAGCAGTTCCAACAGGGGAGACACGGAAAAACTGTTTTTT
.	TRBV14	TRBJ1-4	.	CASSQGRRF	TGTGCCAGCAGCCAGGGCAGGAGGTTT
.	TRBV4-1	TRBJ2-2	.	CASSQVFQGSTGELFF	TGCGCCAGCAGCCAAGTTTTCCAGGGGAGCACCGGGGAGCTGTTTTTT
.	TRBV4-2	TRBJ2-1	TRBD2	CASSPNSGKRLNEQFF	TGTGCCAGCAGTCCGAATAGCGGGAAAAGGCTCAATGAGCAGTTCTTC
.	TRBV6-1	TRBJ2-1	TRBD1	CASSEFGEGDRVNEQFF	TGTGCCAGCAGTGAATTTGGGGAGGGGGACAGGGTCAATGAGCAGTTCTTC
.	TRBV6-1	TRBJ1-3	.	CASSESGGSGNTIYF	TGTGCCAGCAGTGAGTCCGGGGGCTCTGGAAACACCATATATTTT
.	TRBV27	TRBJ2-3	.	CASNPLAADTQYF	TGTGCCAGCAACCCTCTAGCTGCAGATACGCAGTATTTT
.	TRBV4-1	TRBJ2-1	.	CASSQVRGRGEQFF	TGCGCCAGCAGCCAAGTCAGGGGAAGGGGTGAGCAGTTCTTC
.	TRBV6-6	TRBJ1-3	.	CASSYPTAFNTIYF	TGTGCCAGCAGTTATCCGACAGCATTCAACACCATATATTTT
.	TRBV5-1	TRBJ1-3	.	CASSFGGPSGNTIYF	TGCGCCAGCAGCTTCGGGGGACCCTCCGGAAACACCATATATTTT
once	TRBV5-1	TRBJ2-7	TRBD1	CASRRGQGAGEQYF	TGCGCCAGCAGGCGAGGACAGGGGGCGGGTGAGCAGTACTTC
few	TRBV10-3	TRBJ1-4	.	CAISESGPEGANEKLFF	TGTGCCATCAGTGAGTCCGGACCGGAAGGGGCTAATGAAAAACTGTTTTTT
.	TRBV30	TRBJ1-1	.	CAWVQGLEAFF	TGTGCCTGGGTCCAGGGGCTTGAAGCTTTCTTT
.	TRBV10-3	TRBJ2-7	.	CAISESSPDRSSYEQYF	TGTGCCATCAGTGAGTCGTCGCCCGATAGGAGCTCCTACGAGCAGTACTTC
.	TRBV28	TRBJ2-1	.	CASSFDSNRNNEQFF	TGTGCCAGCAGTTTCGACTCAAATAGAAACAATGAGCAGTTCTTC
once	TRBV2	TRBJ1-2	.	CASSEGAYGYTF	TGTGCCAGCAGTGAGGGGGCCTATGGCTACACCTTC
.	TRBV20-1	TRBJ2-5	.	CSASNQETQYF	TGCAGTGCTAGTAACCAAGAGACCCAGTACTTC
.	TRBV10-3	TRBJ2-3	TRBD1	CAIMDRASTDTQYF	TGTGCCATCATGGACAGGGCTAGCACAGATACGCAGTATTTT
.	TRBV16	TRBJ1-4	.	CASSQSGTLFF	TGTGCCAGCAGCCAATCCGGGACTCTGTTTTTT
.	TRBV2	TRBJ2-5	.	CASIPPPPGPLSGGETQYF	TGTGCCAGCATTCCGCCCCCCCCCGGGCCCCTCTCGGGCGGGGAGACCCAGTACTTC
.	TRBV28	TRBJ2-1	.	CASRPPGHIVLAQFF	TGTGCCAGCAGGCCACCGGGACATATTGTATTAGCGCAGTTCTTC
.	TRBV4-2	TRBJ2-1	TRBD2	CASSQDPSGMQFF	TGTGCCAGCAGCCAAGATCCTAGCGGGATGCAGTTCTTC
once	TRBV11-2	TRBJ2-7	TRBD2	CASRLGGGGSSYEQYF	TGTGCCAGCAGACTCGGAGGCGGGGGGAGCTCCTACGAGCAGTACTTC
.	TRBV7-6	TRBJ2-7	.	CASSNIGSGRFEQYF	TGTGCCAGCAGCAACATCGGGAGCGGGCGGTTCGAGCAGTACTTC
.	TRBV5-8	TRBJ1-2	TRBD1	CASSYGQGAGGYTF	TGTGCCAGCAGCTACGGACAGGGGGCGGGTGGCTACACCTTC
once	TRBV2	TRBJ2-6	TRBD2	CATKSGILPRRSGANVLTF	TGTGCCACCAAAAGCGGGATCCTACCGCGCCGCTCTGGGGCCAACGTCCTGACTTTC
.	TRBV10-3	TRBJ2-1	.	CAIGYSGDEQFF	TGTGCCATCGGGTACAGTGGCGATGAGCAGTTCTTC
.	TRBV27	TRBJ2-7	.	CASSFDREYEQYF	TGTGCCAGCAGTTTCGACAGAGAGTACGAGCAGTACTTC
.	TRBV28	TRBJ2-7	.	CASSVRAFGYEQYF	TGTGCCAGCAGTGTACGAGCCTTCGGGTACGAGCAGTACTTC
.	TRBV5-6	TRBJ2-7	TRBD2	CASTPRTSDYEQYF	TGTGCCAGCACCCCTAGGACTAGCGACTACGAGCAGTACTTC
.	TRBV5-5	TRBJ1-1	TRBD1	CASSALGGSYTEAFF	TGTGCCAGCAGCGCTTTAGGGGGCTCGTACACTGAAGCTTTCTTT
few	TRBV5-4	TRBJ2-7	TRBD2	CASSLEPPRGSGLPYEQYF	TGTGCCAGCAGCTTGGAGCCCCCCCGGGGTAGCGGGCTTCCCTACGAGCAGTACTTC
.	TRBV4-2	TRBJ1-1	.	CASSHTSPGNPNTEAFF	TGTGCCAGCAGCCATACGTCCCCCGGGAACCCAAACACTGAAGCTTTCTTT
.	TRBV19	TRBJ1-5	.	CASSTQGMGTQHF	TGTGCCAGTAGTACCCAGGGTATGGGGACCCAGCATTTT
.	TRBV5-1	TRBJ1-1	TRBD1	CASSPGTGNTEAFF	TGCGCCAGCAGCCCCGGGACAGGTAACACTGAAGCTTTCTTT
.	TRBV13	TRBJ1-2	.	CASSLTVKNRASNYGYTF	TGTGCCAGCAGCTTAACGGTCAAGAACAGGGCATCTAACTATGGCTACACCTTC
.	TRBV28	TRBJ1-1	TRBD1	CASSPPQGAGNTEAFF	TGTGCCAGCAGTCCCCCCCAGGGGGCCGGGAACACTGAAGCTTTCTTT
.	TRBV6-7	TRBJ2-1	.	CASSTHPGQYNEQFF	TGTGCCAGCAGTACCCACCCAGGACAGTACAATGAGCAGTTCTTC